The 25 T cell receptor beta chains listed next were all sequenced from one sample in a study of cytomegalovirus exposure and HLA in healthy donors. PCR involved 60 Vbeta and 13 Jbeta primers. Method: immunoSEQ multiplex PCR; TCRdb's copy keeps in-frame clones and lacks some. The sample has around 200,000 clones, about 86% seen once; the top ten hold around 0.3%. Sequencing input: PBMCs. Source of these receptors: a woman aged 25 to 39 in good health and CMV-seronegative.

CDR3 DNA: TGTGCCAGCAGCTTAGGCAGACTCCCAACCAGGGACAATGAGCAGTTCTTC. It translates to CASSLGRLPTRDNEQFF. This chain uses TRBV7-9 with TRBJ2-1, with D maybe TRBD1 (5 bases). V was shortened by 1 base and J by 5 bases, with 18 bases between the two germline ends. The length of the CDR3 is 17 residues. CDR1 is SEHNR, CDR2 FQNEAQ, per germline (reference sequence).

The chain is built from TRBV6-1 and TRBJ2-7; possible D gene TRBD2, 5 bases. The V end lost 7 bases, the J end lost 0 bases, and 16 bases lay between the germline ends. Looked up from germline, CDR1 is MNHNS and CDR2 is SASEGT. CDR3 size: 15 residues. The CDR3 DNA is TGTGCCAGCAAAACCGGACTCGGAGACTCCTACGAGCAGTACTTC. This codes for CASKTGLGDSYEQYF.

The V call is TRBV12-5, the J call TRBJ1-2; unclear D gene. The CDR3 runs 11 residues. Germline CDR1 and CDR2: LGHNT and FRNRAP. V was cut by 6 bases and J by 0 bases, with 2 bases left in between. The CDR3 DNA reads TGTGCTAGTGGCTCTAACTATGGCTACACCTTC. This translates into CASGSNYGYTF.

This chain uses TRBV6-5 with TRBJ1-2; maybe TRBD1 (6 bases). The V end was cut by 8 bases, the J end by 6 bases, with 22 bases between. CDR3 length equals 15 residues. The germline CDR1 and CDR2 sequences are MNHEY and SVGAGI. Here the CDR3 DNA reads TGTGCCAGCGGAGTTATAAGGCGGGCAGGGGATGGCTACACCTTC. Its translation: CASGVIRRAGDGYTF.

This clone occurred once. This chain links TRBV6-1 with TRBJ2-5; a weak D match, TRBD2 (5 bases). Germline V gives CDR1 MNHNS, CDR2 SASEGT. Trimming shortened V by 7 bases and J by 5 bases, and 20 bases separated the two germline ends. The CDR3 runs to 15 residues. The CDR3 DNA follows: TGTGCCAGCACCCAAGCCAGACACGGCGGGGAGACCCAGTACTTC. Its protein product is CASTQARHGGETQYF.

This clone was picked up one time. The germline gene is not matched at one end of the junction; a read error may be the cause. The chain has TRBV7-7 and TRBJ2-1; TRBD1 agrees at 7 bases. The germline gives CDR1 SSHAT, CDR2 FNYEAQ (reference sequence). CDR3 size: 16 residues. CDR3 in amino acids: CASSSLSDRAGGKQFF. As DNA, the CDR3 is TGTGCTAGCAGCTCCCTCTCCGACAGGGCTGGCGGCAAGCAGTTCTTC.

The chain links TRBV28 to TRBJ1-1; D gene uncertain. This CDR3 region has 13 residues. Germline values: CDR1 MDHEN, CDR2 SYDVKM. V lost 4 bases, J lost 3 bases, and 9 bases lay in between. DNA of the CDR3: TGTGCCAGCAGTTCAGACGGGTACACTGAAGCTTTCTTT. It codes for CASSSDGYTEAFF.

The chain recombines TRBV7-2 with TRBJ1-2; a possible D gene is TRBD1 (5 bases). V was clipped by 3 bases and J by 8 bases, with 13 bases between them. Germline values: CDR1 SGHTA, CDR2 FQGNSA. This CDR3 has 13 amino acids. This CDR3 is CASSLAREEGYTF. The CDR3 coding sequence is TGTGCCAGCAGCTTGGCCAGGGAGGAAGGCTACACCTTC.

The V and J genes are TRBV4-1 and TRBJ1-4, with 8 bases matching TRBD1. V shed 3 bases and J 8 bases; nucleotides not matched to a gene: 8. CDR3 length: 15 residues. Germline CDR1 reads MGHRA; CDR2 reads YSYEKL. Here the CDR3 reads CASSQIGGTGEKLFF. CDR3 coding DNA: TGCGCCAGCAGCCAGATTGGCGGGACAGGCGAAAAACTGTTTTTT.

The rearrangement joins TRBV11-2 to TRBJ2-1; 11 bases line up with TRBD2. The CDR3 runs 13 residues. Trimming at V came to 5 bases and at J to 14 bases, leaving 8 bases not matched to a gene. From germline, CDR1 is SGHAT and CDR2 FQNNGV. The CDR3 bases are TGTGCCAGCAGCCCTAGCGGGGGGCCCGAGAAGTTCTTC. This gives the protein CASSPSGGPEKFF.

The chain carries TRBV27 and TRBJ2-7; 11 positions agree with TRBD2. Germline V gene data show CDR1 as MNHEY and CDR2 as SMNVEV (reference sequence). The CDR3 runs 14 residues. V shed 6 bases and J 4 bases; nucleotides not matched to a gene: 5. CDR3 sequence reads: CASSPGTSGYEQYF. CDR3 coding DNA: TGTGCCAGCAGCCCCGGGACTAGCGGTTACGAGCAGTACTTC.

The chain recombines TRBV6-1 with TRBJ2-1; 11 nucleotides line up with TRBD2. The CDR3 is 16 residues long. In germline, CDR1 is MNHNS, CDR2 SASEGT. Unmatched junction bases numbered 3, after V lost 1 base and J lost 4 bases. CDR3 region: CASSEGLAGGYNEQFF. The DNA for the CDR3 is TGTGCCAGCAGTGAAGGCCTAGCGGGAGGTTACAATGAGCAGTTCTTC.

V usage is TRBV6-1 and J usage is TRBJ1-5; 7 bases fit TRBD1. Germline assignment: CDR1 MNHNS and CDR2 SASEGT. CDR3 length: 15 residues. CDR3 sequence reads: CPNRQGGSSNQPQHF. DNA for the CDR3: TGTCCCAACCGGCAGGGGGGTAGTAGCAATCAGCCCCAGCATTTT.

The chain employs TRBV6-6 and TRBJ2-6; D call uncertain. There are 13 residues in the CDR3. The germline CDR1 and CDR2 sequences are MNHNY and SVGAGI (reference sequence). V gave up 6 bases and J gave up 0 bases, with 3 bases separating them. The CDR3 here is CASSVSGANVLTF. DNA of the CDR3: TGTGCCAGCAGCGTCTCTGGGGCCAACGTCCTGACTTTC.

This rearrangement joins TRBV7-9 to TRBJ1-6; D not certain. Germline V gives CDR1 SEHNR, CDR2 FQNEAQ (reference sequence). The CDR3 length is 15 residues. V lost 6 bases to trimming and J lost 4 bases, with 13 bases between them. The CDR3 DNA follows: TGTGCCAGCAGGAAATTGGCAGTGTATAATTCACCCCTCCACTTT. Its translation is CASRKLAVYNSPLHF.

V usage is TRBV10-2 and J usage is TRBJ1-1; 9 nucleotides agree with TRBD1. Germline CDR1 and CDR2: WSHSY and SAAADI. V lost 6 bases, J lost 5 bases, and 7 bases stayed unmatched. The length of the CDR3 is 14 residues. CDR3 nucleotides: TGCGCCAGCAGGGACAGGGGAAGGAAAACTGAAGCTTTCTTT. Its translation: CASRDRGRKTEAFF.

The chain couples TRBV4-2 to TRBJ2-1, with TRBD2 matching 7 bases. Per germline, CDR1 LGHNA and CDR2 YNFKEQ. The CDR3 length is 13 residues. V was clipped by 4 bases and J by 8 bases; unmatched bases: 5. The CDR3 sequence: CASSRKSGDEQFF. The CDR3 nucleotides read TGTGCCAGCAGCCGGAAAAGCGGGGATGAGCAGTTCTTC.

This sequence joins TRBV2 and TRBJ2-2, with D tentatively TRBD2 (5 bases). There are 13 residues in the CDR3. Trimming took 6 bases from V and 7 from J, leaving 12 bases between them. CDR1 is SNHLY, CDR2 FYNNEI, per germline. DNA for the CDR3: TGTGCCAGCAGCTTAACTAGAGACGGGGAGCTGTTTTTT. Its translation is CASSLTRDGELFF. Together with reference TRBV2 and TRBJ2-2, the CDR3 gives the full variable domain: EPEVTQTPSHQVTQMGQEVILRCVPISNHLYFYWYRQILGQKVEFLVSFYNNEISEKSEIFDDQFSVERPDGSNFTLKIRSTKLEDSAMYFCASSLTRDGELFFGEGSRLTVL.

This clone showed up just once. J is TRBJ1-1 and V is TRBV25-1; tentatively, D is TRBD1 (5 bases). Germline CDR1 MGHDK, CDR2 SYGVNS. V was shortened by 2 bases and J by 4 bases, with 11 bases between the two germline ends. The CDR3 runs 14 residues. CDR3 sequence: CASSELPTVTEAFF. CDR3 DNA sequence: TGTGCCAGCAGTGAACTTCCGACAGTCACTGAAGCTTTCTTT. The whole variable domain, remainder taken from reference TRBV25-1 and TRBJ1-1, is EADIYQTPRYLVIGTGKKITLECSQTMGHDKMYWYQQDPGMELHLIHYSYGVNSTEKGDLSSESTVSRIRTEHFPLTLESARPSHTSQYLCASSELPTVTEAFFGQGTRLTVV.

This clone showed up just a few times. This chain connects TRBV6-5 to TRBJ2-3; 7 bases align to TRBD2. Trimming removed 0 bases from V and 3 bases from J; junction bases left unmatched: 6. This CDR3 contains 16 residues. Germline loops: CDR1 MNHEY, CDR2 SVGAGI. Written as DNA, the CDR3 is TGTGCCAGCAGTTACTCGAGCGGGGTGGGAACAGATACGCAGTATTTT. Its translation: CASSYSSGVGTDTQYF.

The gene calls are TRBV2 and TRBJ1-4; TRBD1 matches 7 bases. The V gene end was trimmed by 10 bases and the J gene end by 5 bases; junction bases not matched to a gene: 7. Germline CDR1 reads SNHLY; CDR2 reads FYNNEI. CDR3 size: 13 residues. This CDR3 is CATLLTGNEKLFF. CDR3 DNA sequence: TGTGCCACCCTACTGACAGGGAATGAAAAACTGTTTTTT. The whole variable domain, filled in from reference TRBV2 and TRBJ1-4, reads EPEVTQTPSHQVTQMGQEVILRCVPISNHLYFYWYRQILGQKVEFLVSFYNNEISEKSEIFDDQFSVERPDGSNFTLKIRSTKLEDSAMYFCATLLTGNEKLFFGSGTQLSVL.

The chain links TRBV10-3 to TRBJ2-7; 12 nucleotides match TRBD2. Germline V gene data show CDR1 as ENHRY and CDR2 as SYGVKD. The V gene end was trimmed by 5 bases and the J gene end by 2 bases; junction bases not matched to a gene: 1. There are 14 residues in the CDR3. Here the CDR3 reads CAISRTSGTYEQYF. DNA of the CDR3: TGTGCCATCAGTCGGACTAGCGGGACCTACGAGCAGTACTTC.

The chain recombines TRBV28 with TRBJ2-3, with 8 nucleotides matching TRBD2. V gave up 2 bases and J gave up 2 bases; unmatched junction bases: 6. CDR1 is MDHEN and CDR2 is SYDVKM in the germline V gene. This CDR3 has 16 amino acids. CDR3 loop: CASSLAGGVTTDTQYF. In nucleotides, the CDR3 is TGTGCCAGCAGTTTAGCGGGAGGAGTGACCACAGATACGCAGTATTTT.

The gene calls are TRBV28 and TRBJ2-7, with TRBD1 identical over 9 bases. The CDR3 is 13 amino acids. Per the germline V gene, CDR1 is MDHEN and CDR2 is SYDVKM. V trimming: 7 bases; J trimming: 3 bases; junction bases outside the gene matches: 4. Here the CDR3 DNA reads TGTGCCAGCAAGAGGACAGGGGACTACGAGCAGTACTTC. Encoded protein: CASKRTGDYEQYF.

This sequence joins TRBV7-3 and TRBJ2-6, with D perhaps TRBD1 (6 bases). V shed 3 bases and J shed 4 bases, with 13 bases lying between them. Germline CDR1 and CDR2: SGHTA and FQGTGA. The CDR3 length is 16 residues. The chain's CDR3 is CASSFHRVGGANVLTF. For the CDR3, the DNA is TGTGCCAGCAGCTTCCACAGGGTAGGAGGGGCCAACGTCCTGACTTTC.